This T cell receptor beta chain was documented in a study of T cells after yellow fever vaccination. CDR1 is SGHRS and CDR2 is YFSETQ in the germline V gene. Losses at the gene ends were 4 bases for V and 4 bases for J; bases not matched to a gene: 7. This CDR3 contains 15 residues. TCRdb reprocessed the 5' RACE reads with MiXCR, giving one entry per CDR3 protein. The sample includes about 350,000 distinct CDR3 sequences, approximately 4% of them seen just once. Findings and limits, study-wide: Most primary-vaccination clones recurred post-booster (nearly 98% CD4, over 70% CD8).

This clonotype was seen more than once but under ten times. Antigen unknown. Here the sequenced sample was PBMCs, taken 5 days after the yellow fever booster vaccination. The sequence was collected from a young man who received the YFV17D yellow fever vaccine. V and J are TRBV5-1 and TRBJ2-7, with 11 bases matching TRBD2. CDR3 sequence reads: CASSPTTSGAYEQYF. Written as DNA, the CDR3 is TGCGCCAGCAGCCCGACGACTAGCGGGGCTTACGAGCAGTACTTC.